The subject of this entry is one T cell receptor (beta chain). Its antigen has not been determined. The junction departs from germline at one end; a sequencing error may be responsible. For TCR Vbeta sequencing, memory CD4+ T cells were sorted ex vivo from the peripheral blood of narcolepsy patients and healthy controls. This entry is derived from a study of T cells in narcolepsy (dated by TCRdb to the late 2010s). General notes on the study: The study enrolled patients with narcolepsy type 1 or type 2 (NT1, NT2) together with healthy control donors. Autoreactive T cells targeting hypocretin neuron self-antigens (hypocretin, TRIB2) were sought in narcolepsy patients, and TCR Vbeta sequencing was used to track clonotypes in blood and CSF. Broader findings and caveats from the paper: No sequences matching autoreactive T cell clones were present in some of the blood memory CD4+ repertoires from patients and controls. Autoreactive clonotypes were reported to be detected serially in the blood of the same patients and of different patients, but not in the blood of healthy controls. Plots that compared CSF and blood CD4+ T cell clonotypes from the same patient highlighted HCRT-specific and TRIB2-specific autoreactive clonotypes. Numbers of sequenced blood memory CD4+ clonotypes were comparable, with averages of some 40,000 in patients and 33,354 in controls.

Per the germline V gene (reference sequence), SGHNT is the CDR1 and YYREEE is the CDR2. Including the terminal cysteine and phenylalanine, the CDR3 comprises 15 residues. Here the CDR3 DNA is all that survives: 45 bases in frame from base 1. The library was made by the immunoSEQ multiplex PCR assay. The table was pulled from immuneACCESS by TCRdb, which kept in-frame rearrangements only. Such tables lose some clones; where checked, under half of the loss comes from unresolved V genes, and the rest has no known cause. Present in this sample are about 19,000 clones, roughly 80% of which were seen just once. The top ten hold 1.5% to 2% of the sample.

Recombination linked TRBV5-4 to TRBJ2-3, with 8 bases in between that match TRBD2. The sequence came from a human donor in good health. Source material: memory (CD45RA-) CD4+ T cells from blood. Per the publication, the cell subset or site label means: memory T cells sorted ex vivo from peripheral blood. The nucleotide sequence reads TGTGCCAGCAGGCGGAGCGGGGGCGTGGGAGATGCGCAGTATTTT. Translation gives CASRRSGGVGDAQYF. The CDR3 plus the reference TRBV5-4 and TRBJ2-3 genes for the other parts give the full variable domain: ETGVTQSPTHLIKTRGQQVTLRCSSQSGHNTVSWYQQALGQGPQFIFQYYREEENGRGNFPPRFSGLQFPNYSSELNVNALELDDSALYLCASRRSGGVGDAQYFGPGTRLTVL.